In its sample, the clone carrying this TCR beta chain was seen a few times. The V end lost 4 bases, the J end lost 6 bases, and 21 bases lay between the germline ends. This CDR3 is 16 amino acids long. Germline V CDR1 and CDR2: SGHKS, YYEKEE (reference sequence). TCRdb re-called the 5' RACE reads with MiXCR, one entry per CDR3 protein. The sample yields roughly 240,000 distinct CDR3 sequences, approximately 6.8% seen once. This sample stems from a study of T cells after yellow fever vaccination. This receptor was taken from a man younger than 45 who received the YFV17D yellow fever vaccine. The sample consisted of CD4+ T cells sorted from PBMCs, taken on the day of the yellow fever booster vaccination. The gene calls are TRBV5-5 and TRBJ2-3; D not resolved. The CDR3 DNA follows: TGTGCCAGCAGCCCCGACGGGCTAGTCCATGGCGATACGCAGTATTTT. Translating it yields CASSPDGLVHGDTQYF.